Listed below are T cell receptor beta chains from one sample, sequenced in a study of lymphopenia after photon versus proton radiotherapy. Profiling relied on immunoSEQ multiplex PCR, and the TCRdb table lists in-frame clones only, not all of them. Here the sample spans 25,000 to 30,000 clones, 83% being singletons. The sequencing used peripheral blood, collected from a patient treated with photon-based radiotherapy. These receptor sequences come from a woman between 50 and 59 years old with pancreatic cancer. CDR3s include the opening cysteine and the closing phenylalanine or tryptophan. Clone size, where shown, is once, few, many, or a class for clones that have expanded.

TRBJ1-1 | TRBV19 | - | CASSIKAANTEAFF
TRBJ2-3 | TRBV19 | - | CASSIGGVSTDTQYF
TRBJ2-1 | TRBV7-2 | - | CASSLEGGFNEQFF
TRBJ2-7 | TRBV27 | - | CASSRGFGHTTYEQYF
TRBJ2-5 | TRBV5-6 | - | CASSSLDRVAQETQYF
TRBJ1-1 | TRBV7-2 | once | CASSSTGTTPNTEAFF
TRBJ2-1 | TRBV5-1 | - | CASSFQRGTYNEQFF
TRBJ2-3 | TRBV5-1 | - | CASSLARQVPSTDTQYF
TRBJ2-5 | TRBV30 | - | CAWHTEGETQYF
TRBJ2-7 | TRBV6-5 | few | CASSYKGLAGKWEQYF
TRBJ1-5 | TRBV11-2 | - | CASSVGQGPNQPQHF
TRBJ2-2 | TRBV5-6 | - | CASSLGLGVDTGELFF
TRBJ2-3 | TRBV7-3 | few | CASSRAGGTDTQYF
TRBJ2-1 | TRBV5-5 | - | CASSLTSGVYNEQFF
TRBJ2-5 | TRBV5-5 | - | CASSWGTAQETQYF
TRBJ2-4 | TRBV10-3 | - | CAISEGAAHKNIQYF
TRBJ2-7 | TRBV6-6 | - | CASSYGPTYEQYF
TRBJ2-1 | TRBV29-1 | few | CSVLGTSGWGTYNEQFF
TRBJ2-5 | TRBV11-3 | - | CASSGGLAGAQTQYF
TRBJ1-1 | TRBV30 | once | CAWSDLQNLNTEAFF
TRBJ2-5 | TRBV2 | - | CASSRTSGSNRGKYF
TRBJ1-5 | TRBV4-3 | - | CASSRDGRNQPQHF
TRBJ1-6 | TRBV11-2 | once | CASSSPWGVRDSGSPLHF
TRBJ2-2 | TRBV28 | - | CASSLLRAGELFF
TRBJ1-1 | TRBV18 | - | CASSPPTPGDTEAFF
TRBJ1-5 | TRBV4-1 | few | CASSHRDGYQPQHF
TRBJ1-1 | TRBV28 | few | CASSFSGATEAFF
TRBJ2-1 | TRBV5-1 | - | CASSRDLHEDEQFF
TRBJ1-1 | TRBV19 | - | CASTSDLSEGCKAFF
TRBJ1-3 | TRBV29-1 | - | CSVEAVSGNTIYF
TRBJ2-2 | TRBV18 | - | CASSPFLSGTHTGELFF
TRBJ2-5 | TRBV7-2 | - | CASSLVGGQGASETQYF
TRBJ2-2 | TRBV14 | - | CASSLWGTSADTGELFF
TRBJ2-7 | TRBV19 | once | CASSPSEGVYEQYF
TRBJ2-2 | TRBV7-8 | - | CASSYRGLGELFF
TRBJ1-1 | TRBV27 | few | CASSIDRTGGLNTEAFF
TRBJ1-1 | TRBV6-5 | - | CASSYSRREDTEAFF
TRBJ2-7 | TRBV13 | - | CASSLWRGSSYEQYF
TRBJ1-2 | TRBV4-3 | - | CASSQEAGQRYGYTF
TRBJ2-3 | TRBV4-3 | - | CASRGGWSSTDTQYF
TRBJ2-7 | TRBV6-5 | once | CASTLVGEQYF
TRBJ1-1 | TRBV30 | once | CAWKGPWNTEAFF
TRBJ1-1 | TRBV7-3 | - | CASSPGSGNTEAFF
TRBJ2-1 | TRBV30 | - | CAWNALAANEQFF
TRBJ1-1 | TRBV27 | - | CASSRNVNTEAFF
TRBJ2-7 | TRBV29-1 | - | CSVSVSGFSYEQYF
TRBJ2-5 | TRBV4-3 | - | CRAPETQYF
TRBJ1-1 | TRBV5-4 | - | CASSLEGGRGEAFF
TRBJ2-1 | TRBV5-1 | - | CASSLTRGGSYNEQFF